The 3 T cell receptor beta chains below all came from one sample that was sequenced in a study of T cell repertoires in ileal Crohn's disease. Profiling relied on immunoSEQ multiplex PCR, and the TCRdb table lists in-frame clones only, not all of them. The sample carries some 16,000 clones, roughly 91% recorded once. The sample consisted of ileal tissue. These receptor sequences come from an adult with Crohn's disease.

CDR3 nucleotide sequence: TGTGCCAGCAGCGTAGAGGGGAGGGGAGGAAGAGAGACCCAGTACTTC. The encoded protein is CASSVEGRGGRETQYF. The chain combines TRBV9 with TRBJ2-5, with 7 bases identical to TRBD2. Unmatched junction bases numbered 9, after V lost 0 bases and J lost 4 bases. The germline V gene encodes CDR1 SGDLS and CDR2 YYNGEE. The CDR3 spans 16 residues.

The CDR3, as DNA: TGTGCCAGCAGCCCTAGGGGGCGGGGGGCCAGAGAGACCCAGTACTTC. It encodes CASSPRGRGARETQYF. The gene calls are TRBV5-4 and TRBJ2-5; D might be TRBD2 (8 bases). The CDR3 runs to 16 residues. Germline V gives CDR1 SGHNT, CDR2 YYREEE (reference sequence). Trimming left V 4 bases short and J 4 bases short, with 20 bases between. Drawing the rest from reference TRBV5-4 and TRBJ2-5, the complete variable domain is ETGVTQSPTHLIKTRGQQVTLRCSSQSGHNTVSWYQQALGQGPQFIFQYYREEENGRGNFPPRFSGLQFPNYSSELNVNALELDDSALYLCASSPRGRGARETQYFGPGTRLLVL.

A few counts support this clone. The chain joins TRBV10-3 to TRBJ1-3; D unresolved. With 4 bases removed from V and 4 bases from J, the gap between germline ends came to 8 bases. Germline V gene lookup returns CDR1 ENHRY and CDR2 SYGVKD. CDR3 size: 13 residues. CDR3 nucleotide sequence: TGTGCCATCAGTGCACAGAAGGGAAACACCATATATTTT. It codes for CAISAQKGNTIYF.